This T cell receptor (beta chain) was observed in a study of T cell responses to AZD1222 COVID-19 vaccine. Method: immunoSEQ multiplex PCR; TCRdb's copy keeps in-frame clones and lacks some. The data contain about 150,000 clones, 85% to 95% of them singletons. CDR1 and CDR2 (germline): SGHRS, YFSETQ. The CDR3 is 16 residues long. V lost 5 bases and J lost 6; bases outside the gene matches: 10. The genes are TRBV5-1 and TRBJ2-1; 11 positions match TRBD2. Sequenced here: peripheral blood, sampled on day 0 of AZD1222 vaccination. The clonotype originates from an adult in good health. As DNA, the CDR3 is TGCGCCAGCAGTTTATTGACTAGCGGGAATGGCAATGAGCAGTTCTTC. This sequence encodes CASSLLTSGNGNEQFF.